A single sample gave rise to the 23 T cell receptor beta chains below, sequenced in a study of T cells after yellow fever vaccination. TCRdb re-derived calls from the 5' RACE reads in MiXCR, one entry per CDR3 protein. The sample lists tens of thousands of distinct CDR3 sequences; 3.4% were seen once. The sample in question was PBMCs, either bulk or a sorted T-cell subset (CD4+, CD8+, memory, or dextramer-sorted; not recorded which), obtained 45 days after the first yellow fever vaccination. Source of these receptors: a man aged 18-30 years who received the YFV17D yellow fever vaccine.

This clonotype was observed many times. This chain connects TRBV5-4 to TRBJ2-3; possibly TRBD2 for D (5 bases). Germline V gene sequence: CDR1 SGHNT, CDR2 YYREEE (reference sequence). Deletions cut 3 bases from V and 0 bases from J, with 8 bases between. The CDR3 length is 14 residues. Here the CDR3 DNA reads TGTGCCAGCAGCTCCCGGACTAGCACAGATACGCAGTATTTT. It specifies CASSSRTSTDTQYF. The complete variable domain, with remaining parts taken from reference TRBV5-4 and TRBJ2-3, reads ETGVTQSPTHLIKTRGQQVTLRCSSQSGHNTVSWYQQALGQGPQFIFQYYREEENGRGNFPPRFSGLQFPNYSSELNVNALELDDSALYLCASSSRTSTDTQYFGPGTRLTVL.

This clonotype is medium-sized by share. CDR3 amino acids: CASSTLTGARGNYGYTF. In nucleotides, the CDR3 is TGTGCCAGCAGCACCCTGACAGGGGCCAGGGGCAACTATGGCTACACCTTC. The chain has TRBV4-2 and TRBJ1-2; 8 bases map to TRBD1. V gave up 5 bases and J gave up 2 bases; unmatched junction bases: 13. The CDR3 is 17 amino acids. In germline, CDR1 is LGHNA, CDR2 YNFKEQ.

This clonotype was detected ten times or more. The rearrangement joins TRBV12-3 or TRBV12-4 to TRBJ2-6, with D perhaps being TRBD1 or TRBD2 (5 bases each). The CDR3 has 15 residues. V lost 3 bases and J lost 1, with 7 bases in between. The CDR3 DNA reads TGTGCCAGCAGTTTGAGGGGTTCTGGGGCCAACGTCCTGACTTTC. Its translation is CASSLRGSGANVLTF.

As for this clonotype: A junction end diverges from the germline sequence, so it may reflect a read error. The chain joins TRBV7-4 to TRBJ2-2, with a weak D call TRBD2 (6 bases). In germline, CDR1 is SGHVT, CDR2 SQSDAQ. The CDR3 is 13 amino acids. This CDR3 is CASWGEVTRELFF. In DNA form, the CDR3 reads TGTGCCTCCTGGGGGGAGGTCACCCGGGAGCTGTTTTTT. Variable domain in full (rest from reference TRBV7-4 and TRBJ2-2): GAGVSQSPRYKVAKRGRDVALRCDSISGHVTLYWYRQTLGQGSEVLTYSQSDAQRDKSGRPSGRFSAERPERSVSTLKIQRTEQGDSAVYLCASWGEVTRELFFGEGSRLTVL.

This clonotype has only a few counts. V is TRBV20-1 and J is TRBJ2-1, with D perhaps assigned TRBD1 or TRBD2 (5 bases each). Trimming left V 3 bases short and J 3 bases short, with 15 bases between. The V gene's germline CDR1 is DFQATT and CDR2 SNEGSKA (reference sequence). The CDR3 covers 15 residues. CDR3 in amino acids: CSASRPRDLYNEQFF. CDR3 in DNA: TGCAGTGCTAGCCGACCCCGGGACCTCTACAATGAGCAGTTCTTC.

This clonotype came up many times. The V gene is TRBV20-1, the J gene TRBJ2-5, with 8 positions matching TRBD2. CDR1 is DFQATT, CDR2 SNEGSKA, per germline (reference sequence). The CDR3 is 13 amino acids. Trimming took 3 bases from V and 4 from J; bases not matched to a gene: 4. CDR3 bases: TGCAGTGCTAGGAGGACTAGCAGAGAGACCCAGTACTTC. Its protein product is CSARRTSRETQYF.

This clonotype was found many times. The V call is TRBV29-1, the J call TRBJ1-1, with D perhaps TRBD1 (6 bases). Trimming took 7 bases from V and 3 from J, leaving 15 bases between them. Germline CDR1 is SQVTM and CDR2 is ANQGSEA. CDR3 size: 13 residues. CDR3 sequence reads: CSGSSGADTEAFF. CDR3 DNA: TGCAGCGGAAGTTCAGGGGCTGACACTGAAGCTTTCTTT.

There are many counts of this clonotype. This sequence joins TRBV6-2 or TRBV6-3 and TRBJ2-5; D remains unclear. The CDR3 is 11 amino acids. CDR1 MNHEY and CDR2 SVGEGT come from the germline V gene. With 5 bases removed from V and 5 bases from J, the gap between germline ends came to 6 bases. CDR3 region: CASSTFETQYF. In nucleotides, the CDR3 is TGTGCCAGCAGTACATTCGAGACCCAGTACTTC.

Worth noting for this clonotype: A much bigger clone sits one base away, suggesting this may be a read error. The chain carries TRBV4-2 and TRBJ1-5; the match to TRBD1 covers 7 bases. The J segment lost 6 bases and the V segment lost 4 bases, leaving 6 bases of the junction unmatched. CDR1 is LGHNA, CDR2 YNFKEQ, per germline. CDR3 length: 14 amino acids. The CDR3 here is CASSLTGTIQPQHF. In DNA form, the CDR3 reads TGTGCCAGCAGCCTGACAGGGACAATTCAGCCCCAGCATTTT.

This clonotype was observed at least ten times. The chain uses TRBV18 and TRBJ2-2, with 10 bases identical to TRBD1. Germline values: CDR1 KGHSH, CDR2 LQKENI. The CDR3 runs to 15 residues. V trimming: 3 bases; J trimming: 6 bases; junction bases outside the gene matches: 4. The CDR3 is CASSPDRGLSGELFF. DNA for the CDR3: TGTGCCAGCTCACCCGACAGGGGGCTTTCCGGGGAGCTGTTTTTT.

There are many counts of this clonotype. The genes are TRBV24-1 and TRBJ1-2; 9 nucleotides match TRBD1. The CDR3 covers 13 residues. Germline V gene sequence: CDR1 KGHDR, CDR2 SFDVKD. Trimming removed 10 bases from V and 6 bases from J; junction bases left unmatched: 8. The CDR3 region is CATGTGNVNGYTF. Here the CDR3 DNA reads TGTGCCACAGGGACAGGGAATGTGAATGGCTACACCTTC.

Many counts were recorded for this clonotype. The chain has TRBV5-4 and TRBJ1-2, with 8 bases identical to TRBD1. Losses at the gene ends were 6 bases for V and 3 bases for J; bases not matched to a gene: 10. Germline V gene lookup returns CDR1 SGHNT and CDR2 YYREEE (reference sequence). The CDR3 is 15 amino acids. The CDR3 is CASTVGDRFDYGYTF. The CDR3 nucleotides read TGTGCCAGCACTGTCGGGGACAGGTTCGACTATGGCTACACCTTC. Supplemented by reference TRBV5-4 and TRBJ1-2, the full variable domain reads ETGVTQSPTHLIKTRGQQVTLRCSSQSGHNTVSWYQQALGQGPQFIFQYYREEENGRGNFPPRFSGLQFPNYSSELNVNALELDDSALYLCASTVGDRFDYGYTFGSGTRLTVV.

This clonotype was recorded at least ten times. CDR3 DNA sequence: TGTGCCAGCAGTGTCGACAGGGAGGATGGCTACACCTTC. It encodes CASSVDREDGYTF. The chain couples TRBV2 to TRBJ1-2, with 7 positions matching TRBD1. Trimming removed 4 bases from V and 6 bases from J; junction bases left unmatched: 5. Germline loops: CDR1 SNHLY, CDR2 FYNNEI. This CDR3 spans 13 amino acids.

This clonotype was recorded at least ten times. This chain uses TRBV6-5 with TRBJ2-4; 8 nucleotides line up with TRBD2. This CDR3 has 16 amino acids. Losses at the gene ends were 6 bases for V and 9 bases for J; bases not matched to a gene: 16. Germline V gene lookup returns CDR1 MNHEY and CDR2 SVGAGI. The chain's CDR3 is CASRKDVSVAGGIQYF. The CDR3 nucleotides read TGTGCCAGCAGAAAAGACGTAAGCGTGGCGGGAGGCATTCAGTACTTC.

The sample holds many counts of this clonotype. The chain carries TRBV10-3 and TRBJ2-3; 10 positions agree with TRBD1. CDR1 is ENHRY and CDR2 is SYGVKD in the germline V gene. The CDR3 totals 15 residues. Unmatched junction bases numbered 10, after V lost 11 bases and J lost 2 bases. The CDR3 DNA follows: TGTGCCTTGCAATCGGGGACAGGGGTCACAGATACGCAGTATTTT. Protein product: CALQSGTGVTDTQYF.

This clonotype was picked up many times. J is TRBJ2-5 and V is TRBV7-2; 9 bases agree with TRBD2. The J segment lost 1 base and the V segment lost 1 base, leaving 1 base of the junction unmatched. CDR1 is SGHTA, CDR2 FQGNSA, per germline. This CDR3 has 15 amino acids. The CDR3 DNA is TGTGCCAGCAGCTTAGGGACTAGCGTCCAAGAGACCCAGTACTTC. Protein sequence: CASSLGTSVQETQYF.

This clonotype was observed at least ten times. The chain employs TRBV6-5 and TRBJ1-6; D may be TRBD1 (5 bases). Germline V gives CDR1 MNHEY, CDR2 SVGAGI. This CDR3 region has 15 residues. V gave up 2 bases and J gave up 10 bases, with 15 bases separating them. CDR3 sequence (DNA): TGTGCCAGCAGTTACGAGGGGAGTGGGCGGTCACCCCTCCACTTT. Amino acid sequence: CASSYEGSGRSPLHF.

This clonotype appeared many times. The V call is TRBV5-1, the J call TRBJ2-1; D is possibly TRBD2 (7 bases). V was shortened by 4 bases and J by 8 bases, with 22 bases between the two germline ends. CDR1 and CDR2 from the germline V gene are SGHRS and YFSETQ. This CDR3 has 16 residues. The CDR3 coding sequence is TGCGCCAGCAGCCGGGGGGCACTAGCTCAAATGGATGAGCAGTTCTTC. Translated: CASSRGALAQMDEQFF.

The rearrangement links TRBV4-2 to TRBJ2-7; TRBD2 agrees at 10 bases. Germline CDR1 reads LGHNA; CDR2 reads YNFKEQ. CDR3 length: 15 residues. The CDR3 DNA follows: TGTGCCAGGAGCCCCCGGACTAGCGGAAACTACGAGCAGTACGTC. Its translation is CARSPRTSGNYEQYV.

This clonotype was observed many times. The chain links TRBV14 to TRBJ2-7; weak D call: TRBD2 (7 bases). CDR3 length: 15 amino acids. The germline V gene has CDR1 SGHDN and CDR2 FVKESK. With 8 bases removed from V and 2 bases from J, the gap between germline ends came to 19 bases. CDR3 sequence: CASQSRGGAPYEQYV. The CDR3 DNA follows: TGTGCCAGCCAATCGAGGGGGGGGGCCCCCTACGAGCAGTACGTC.

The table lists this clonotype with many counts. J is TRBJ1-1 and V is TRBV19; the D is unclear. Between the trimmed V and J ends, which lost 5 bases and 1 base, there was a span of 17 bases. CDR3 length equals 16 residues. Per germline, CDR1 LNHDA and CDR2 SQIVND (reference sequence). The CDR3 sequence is CASSPWMRRPNTEAFF. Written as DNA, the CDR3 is TGTGCCAGTAGTCCCTGGATGAGACGGCCGAACACTGAAGCTTTCTTT.

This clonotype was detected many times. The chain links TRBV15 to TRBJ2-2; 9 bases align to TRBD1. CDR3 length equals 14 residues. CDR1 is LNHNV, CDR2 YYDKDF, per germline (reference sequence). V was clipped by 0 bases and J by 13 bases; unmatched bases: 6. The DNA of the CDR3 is TGTGCCACCAGCAGAGATCGGGGACAGGGATGGCTGTTTTTT. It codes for CATSRDRGQGWLFF.

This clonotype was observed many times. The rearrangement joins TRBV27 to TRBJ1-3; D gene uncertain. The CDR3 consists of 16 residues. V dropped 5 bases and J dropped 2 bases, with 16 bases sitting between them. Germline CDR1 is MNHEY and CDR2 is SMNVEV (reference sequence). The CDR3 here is CASSHQGGQTGNTIYF. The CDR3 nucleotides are TGTGCCAGCAGTCACCAAGGAGGGCAAACTGGAAACACCATATATTTT.